This T cell receptor beta chain was sequenced in a study of graft-versus-host responses after intestinal transplantation. Whole-study context: Grafts that recipients had were multivisceral, liver-intestinal, or isolated intestinal transplants. Anti-thymocyte globulin induction, then tacrolimus and steroids for two to four years, went to all recipients.

General observations from the study: Recipient marrow contained GvH clones, some of which appeared first in ileum or blood. Early post-transplant HvG declines tracked with peak circulating GvH clone levels.

This clone was seen a few times. Its matching antigen is unknown. Germline CDR1 and CDR2: WNHNN and SYGVQD (reference sequence). V gave up 5 bases and J gave up 6 bases, with 16 bases separating them. The CDR3 spans 14 residues. The table came from immunoSEQ multiplex PCR; TCRdb's copy has only in-frame clones and leaves some out. This sample has some 77,000 clones, with approximately 92% found just once. This sequence originates from a human patient who received an intestinal transplant, so some T cells may come from the graft donor. The chain combines TRBV10-1 with TRBJ1-1; D is unresolved. This material consisted of PBMCs, taken 98 days after intestinal transplantation. The CDR3 DNA sequence: TGCGCCAGCAGTCTTTCTAGGACGGCTCCTGAAGCTTTCTTT. Its protein product is CASSLSRTAPEAFF.